The 20 T cell receptor beta chains reported below all come from one sample, sequenced in a study of cytomegalovirus exposure and HLA in healthy donors. PCR primers comprised 60 Vbeta and 13 Jbeta primers. The protocol was immunoSEQ multiplex PCR, while the TCRdb copy is restricted to in-frame clones and leaves out a portion. The data hold 150,000 to 200,000 clones, with about 80% observed a single time. The material sequenced was PBMCs. The receptors were sampled from a woman in her thirties in good health and CMV-seronegative.

The gene calls are TRBV6-1 and TRBJ2-7; perhaps TRBD2 as D (7 bases). From germline, CDR1 is MNHNS and CDR2 SASEGT. V was cut by 7 bases and J by 0 bases, with 16 bases left in between. The length of the CDR3 is 15 residues. DNA for the CDR3: TGTGCCAGCACATTGGGGGCGGGGGCCTCCTACGAGCAGTACTTC. Translated, it gives CASTLGAGASYEQYF.

The chain carries TRBV5-1 and TRBJ2-2, with 11 bases matching TRBD1. The CDR3 contains 17 residues. From germline, CDR1 is SGHRS and CDR2 YFSETQ. V was clipped by 3 bases and J by 5 bases; unmatched bases: 9. In nucleotides, the CDR3 is TGCGCCAGCAGCTCCGATACCGGGACAGGGGGAACCGGGGAGCTGTTTTTT. It is translated as CASSSDTGTGGTGELFF.

This clone was detected only a few times. V gene TRBV4-1 combines with J gene TRBJ1-4, with 8 bases matching TRBD1. V was pared by 0 bases and J by 8 bases, with 5 bases of the junction left unmatched. The CDR3 spans 15 residues. Per the germline V gene, CDR1 is MGHRA and CDR2 is YSYEKL. CDR3 bases: TGCGCCAGCAGCCAAGAGAGGACAGGGACAGAAAAACTGTTTTTT. Its translation: CASSQERTGTEKLFF.

The chain uses TRBV10-3 and TRBJ2-7, with TRBD1 matching over 7 bases. The CDR3 runs 15 residues. V was pared by 5 bases and J by 6 bases, with 13 bases of the junction left unmatched. Germline V lookup: CDR1 ENHRY, CDR2 SYGVKD. Here the CDR3 DNA reads TGTGCCATCAGTAAAGGGGGCTTCGATTTGGGCGAGCAGTACTTC. Its translation is CAISKGGFDLGEQYF.

The rearrangement uses TRBV19 and TRBJ1-5; D remains ambiguous. Germline values: CDR1 LNHDA, CDR2 SQIVND (reference sequence). Trimming removed 2 bases at V and 9 bases at J, with 5 bases between. The CDR3 covers 11 residues. The CDR3 bases are TGTGCCAGTAGTATAACGGGGCCCCAGCATTTT. It yields the protein CASSITGPQHF.

The rearrangement links TRBV6-5 to TRBJ1-4, with D unresolved. Trimming took 10 bases from V and 5 from J, leaving 5 bases between them. This CDR3 is built from 10 residues. The germline V gene has CDR1 MNHEY and CDR2 SVGAGI. The CDR3 bases are TGTGCCACCTTAAATGAAAAACTGTTTTTT. Its protein product is CATLNEKLFF.

The chain links TRBV7-8 to TRBJ1-1; D remains unclear. Trimming removed 2 bases at V and 8 bases at J, with 9 bases between. Germline V CDR1 and CDR2: SGHVS, FQNEAQ. This CDR3 comprises 12 residues. The CDR3 region has the DNA TGTGCCAGCAGCTTAAGTCGAGGGGAAGCTTTCTTT. Translating gives CASSLSRGEAFF. Drawing the rest from reference TRBV7-8 and TRBJ1-1, the complete variable domain is GAGVSQSPRYKVAKRGQDVALRCDPISGHVSLFWYQQALGQGPEFLTYFQNEAQLDKSGLPSDRFFAERPEGSVSTLKIQRTQQEDSAVYLCASSLSRGEAFFGQGTRLTVV.

The V call is TRBV7-9, the J call TRBJ1-2; 8 bases are a match to TRBD1. Germline V CDR1 and CDR2: SEHNR, FQNEAQ (reference sequence). The CDR3 spans 18 residues. The J segment lost 3 bases and the V segment lost 1 base, leaving 13 bases of the junction unmatched. The CDR3 sequence is CASSLVLTGAGSDYGYTF. The DNA for the CDR3 is TGTGCCAGCAGCTTAGTATTGACAGGGGCCGGGTCGGACTATGGCTACACCTTC. The whole variable domain, filled in from reference TRBV7-9 and TRBJ1-2, reads DTGVSQNPRHKITKRGQNVTFRCDPISEHNRLYWYRQTLGQGPEFLTYFQNEAQLEKSRLLSDRFSAERPKGSFSTLEIQRTEQGDSAMYLCASSLVLTGAGSDYGYTFGSGTRLTVV.

This chain uses TRBV4-3 with TRBJ1-4; D is perhaps TRBD1 (5 bases). Germline CDR1 is LGHNA and CDR2 is YSLEER. This CDR3 is 15 amino acids long. Trimming left V 1 base short and J 7 bases short, with 13 bases between. The CDR3 loop reads CASSQVEQGGEKLFF. CDR3 nucleotides: TGCGCCAGCAGCCAAGTGGAGCAGGGAGGTGAAAAACTGTTTTTT.

Concerning this clone itself: One end of the junction is discordant with germline, which a read error may explain. The chain combines TRBV7-9 with TRBJ2-1, with 8 bases lining up with TRBD1. The germline gives CDR1 SEHNR, CDR2 FQNEAQ (reference sequence). CDR3 length: 14 amino acids. This CDR3 is CSSSFGQGYNEQFF. CDR3 sequence (DNA): TGTTCCAGCAGCTTTGGACAGGGTTACAATGAGCAGTTCTTC.

The genes are TRBV7-3 and TRBJ1-2; perhaps TRBD1 as D (6 bases). The V and J ends lost 0 bases and 3 bases respectively, with 8 bases between them. CDR1 is SGHTA, CDR2 FQGTGA, per germline. The CDR3 extends over 14 amino acids. CDR3 loop: CASSLTPGDYGYTF. The CDR3 bases are TGTGCCAGCAGCTTAACGCCAGGGGACTATGGCTACACCTTC. The full variable domain, rest sourced from reference TRBV7-3 and TRBJ1-2, is GAGVSQTPSNKVTEKGKYVELRCDPISGHTALYWYRQSLGQGPEFLIYFQGTGAADDSGLPNDRFFAVRPEGSVSTLKIQRTERGDSAVYLCASSLTPGDYGYTFGSGTRLTVV.

The chain links TRBV11-2 to TRBJ2-1, with 11 positions matching TRBD1. The CDR3 has 15 amino acids. J gave up 8 bases and V 4 bases, and 7 bases lay outside the gene matches. Germline-derived CDR1 and CDR2 are SGHAT and FQNNGV. The CDR3 DNA follows: TGTGCCAGCAGCTATGGGACAGGGGGTATGGATGAGCAGTTCTTC. Amino acids: CASSYGTGGMDEQFF.

The chain employs TRBV19 and TRBJ2-7, with D perhaps matching TRBD2 (6 bases). V shed 3 bases and J shed 7 bases, with 13 bases lying between them. CDR1 and CDR2 from the germline V gene are LNHDA and SQIVND (reference sequence). CDR3 length: 13 amino acids. CDR3 amino acids: CASSIQVSGEQYF. CDR3 in DNA: TGTGCCAGTAGTATTCAGGTCAGCGGGGAGCAGTACTTC.

This sequence joins TRBV29-1 and TRBJ2-7, with 9 nucleotides matching TRBD1. The V gene end was trimmed by 7 bases and the J gene end by 0 bases; junction bases not matched to a gene: 4. CDR3 length: 13 residues. Germline CDR1 and CDR2: SQVTM and ANQGSEA. The chain's CDR3 is CSGGTGLSYEQYF. The CDR3 DNA follows: TGCAGCGGGGGGACAGGGCTCTCCTACGAGCAGTACTTC.

This rearrangement joins TRBV19 to TRBJ1-5; D call uncertain. This CDR3 contains 17 residues. Germline CDR1 LNHDA, CDR2 SQIVND (reference sequence). Trimming shortened V by 5 bases and J by 3 bases, and 20 bases separated the two germline ends. The DNA for the CDR3 is TGTGCCAGTAGTCCCCACCTCGAATCCGCGTACAATCAGCCCCAGCATTTT. This codes for CASSPHLESAYNQPQHF.

The rearrangement joins TRBV28 to TRBJ2-7; D not resolved. Trimming removed 6 bases from V and 4 bases from J, with 7 bases in between. Germline lookup yields CDR1 MDHEN and CDR2 SYDVKM. This CDR3 is built from 11 residues. The DNA for the CDR3 is TGTGCCAGCAGATCACAATACGAGCAGTACTTC. It translates to CASRSQYEQYF.

The chain couples TRBV13 to TRBJ1-2; 8 positions agree with TRBD1. V lost 5 bases and J lost 4; bases outside the gene matches: 3. Per germline, CDR1 PRHDT and CDR2 FYEKMQ (reference sequence). The length of the CDR3 is 13 residues. The chain's CDR3 is CASSLTGVYGYTF. DNA of the CDR3: TGTGCCAGCAGCCTGACAGGGGTCTATGGCTACACCTTC.

The chain links TRBV6-1 to TRBJ2-7; the D gene is possibly TRBD1 (5 bases). Trimming shortened V by 6 bases and J by 4 bases, and 7 bases separated the two germline ends. The germline V gene encodes CDR1 MNHNS and CDR2 SASEGT. The CDR3 is made up of 11 amino acids. As DNA, the CDR3 is TGTGCCAGCAGCACAGGTTACGAGCAGTACTTC. Protein product: CASSTGYEQYF.

The chain recombines TRBV21-1 with TRBJ2-5; TRBD1 was called by the table and not checked on the DNA. TRBV21-1 is a listed pseudogene. CDR3 length: 14 amino acids. The CDR3 sequence: CASSFRDSKETQYF. Here the CDR3 DNA reads TGTGCCAGCAGCTTCCGGGACAGCAAAGAGACCCAGTACTTC.

This chain uses TRBV15 with TRBJ1-1; D is undetermined. This CDR3 has 14 amino acids. Trimming took 4 bases from V and 1 from J, leaving 10 bases between them. CDR1 is LNHNV, CDR2 YYDKDF, per germline (reference sequence). The CDR3 region is CATSTQTSNTEAFF. The CDR3 coding sequence is TGTGCCACCAGCACACAGACATCGAACACTGAAGCTTTCTTT. Using reference TRBV15 and TRBJ1-1 for the parts outside the CDR3, the full variable domain is DAMVIQNPRYQVTQFGKPVTLSCSQTLNHNVMYWYQQKSSQAPKLLFHYYDKDFNNEADTPDNFQSRRPNTSFCFLDIRSPGLGDTAMYLCATSTQTSNTEAFFGQGTRLTVV.